A selection of T cell receptor beta chains follows, all from one sample in a study of blood T cell repertoires in COVID-19. The repertoire was sequenced with immunoSEQ multiplex PCR; TCRdb's copy has only in-frame clones and lacks some. The sample holds 55,000 to 80,000 clones, 82% seen once. Sequencing input: peripheral blood. The receptors here all came from a man aged 80 or over with active COVID-19. Both conserved end residues are part of each CDR3. Fields, in order: CDR3 protein, CDR3 DNA, V gene, CDR3 length, clone size, J gene, D gene. A D gene is named only where the DNA matches it firmly. For some rows the clone size is stated as once, few or many, or as a class when expanded; others skip it.

CDR3 protein: CASSLRGGQGYTDTQYF
CDR3 DNA: TGTGCCAGCAGCTTACGAGGCGGACAGGGATACACAGATACGCAGTATTTT
V gene: TRBV7-9
CDR3 length: 17
clone size: -
J gene: TRBJ2-3
D gene: TRBD1

CDR3 protein: CASSPRRTGEAKNIQYF
CDR3 DNA: TGCGCCAGCAGCCCTAGACGGACAGGAGAAGCCAAAAACATTCAGTACTTC
V gene: TRBV5-1
CDR3 length: 17
clone size: -
J gene: TRBJ2-4
D gene: TRBD1

CDR3 protein: CASSIEGGSGANVLTF
CDR3 DNA: TGTGCCAGTAGTATAGAGGGGGGCTCTGGGGCCAACGTCCTGACTTTC
V gene: TRBV19
CDR3 length: 16
clone size: medium-sized
J gene: TRBJ2-6
D gene: -

CDR3 protein: CASSQGQGNQPQHF
CDR3 DNA: TGTGCCAGCAGCCAAGGGCAGGGGAATCAGCCCCAGCATTTT
V gene: TRBV16
CDR3 length: 14
clone size: -
J gene: TRBJ1-5
D gene: -

CDR3 protein: CASSFGLAGEDNEQFF
CDR3 DNA: TGTGCCAGCTCATTCGGACTAGCGGGGGAGGACAATGAGCAGTTCTTC
V gene: TRBV18
CDR3 length: 16
clone size: -
J gene: TRBJ2-1
D gene: TRBD2

CDR3 protein: CASSAGGTNQPQHF
CDR3 DNA: TGTGCCAGCAGTGCCGGGGGGACGAATCAGCCCCAGCATTTT
V gene: TRBV28
CDR3 length: 14
clone size: -
J gene: TRBJ1-5
D gene: -

CDR3 protein: CASTEQALLNTEAFF
CDR3 DNA: TGCGCCAGCACTGAACAGGCCCTATTGAACACTGAAGCTTTCTTT
V gene: TRBV5-1
CDR3 length: 15
clone size: -
J gene: TRBJ1-1
D gene: -

CDR3 protein: CASAVGSKTYGYTF
CDR3 DNA: TGTGCCAGCGCAGTGGGCTCCAAGACCTATGGCTACACCTTC
V gene: TRBV28
CDR3 length: 14
clone size: -
J gene: TRBJ1-2
D gene: -

CDR3 protein: CASSQELAANTGELFF
CDR3 DNA: TGCGCCAGCAGCCAAGAACTAGCGGCGAACACCGGGGAGCTGTTTTTT
V gene: TRBV4-3
CDR3 length: 16
clone size: -
J gene: TRBJ2-2
D gene: TRBD2

CDR3 protein: CASSYSGTGVYEQYF
CDR3 DNA: TGTGCCAGCAGTTACTCCGGGACAGGGGTCTACGAGCAGTACTTC
V gene: TRBV6-2/TRBV6-3
CDR3 length: 15
clone size: -
J gene: TRBJ2-7
D gene: TRBD1

CDR3 protein: CASSLGGEEDTEAFF
CDR3 DNA: TGTGCCAGCAGCTTGGGAGGGGAGGAGGACACTGAAGCTTTCTTT
V gene: TRBV5-4
CDR3 length: 15
clone size: few
J gene: TRBJ1-1
D gene: -

CDR3 protein: CASSTRDTPGEQYF
CDR3 DNA: TGTGCCAGCAGTACCCGGGACACCCCTGGGGAGCAGTACTTC
V gene: TRBV27
CDR3 length: 14
clone size: -
J gene: TRBJ2-7
D gene: -

CDR3 protein: CAWSVLQGPTNEKLFF
CDR3 DNA: TGTGCCTGGAGTGTACTTCAGGGGCCTACTAATGAAAAACTGTTTTTT
V gene: TRBV30
CDR3 length: 16
clone size: -
J gene: TRBJ1-4
D gene: -

CDR3 protein: CASRPTRTTPGGYTF
CDR3 DNA: TGTGCCAGTAGGCCTACTAGGACCACTCCGGGAGGCTACACCTTC
V gene: TRBV19
CDR3 length: 15
clone size: -
J gene: TRBJ1-2
D gene: -

CDR3 protein: CATSSAGTGGTHEQYF
CDR3 DNA: TGTGCCACCTCATCGGCCGGGACAGGGGGGACCCACGAGCAGTACTTC
V gene: TRBV24-1
CDR3 length: 16
clone size: -
J gene: TRBJ2-7
D gene: TRBD1

CDR3 protein: CAIRDRGGTEAFF
CDR3 DNA: TGTGCCATCAGGGACAGGGGCGGGACTGAAGCTTTCTTT
V gene: TRBV10-3
CDR3 length: 13
clone size: -
J gene: TRBJ1-1
D gene: TRBD1

CDR3 protein: CASSSLPGLAGLRELFF
CDR3 DNA: TGTGCCAGCAGCTCTCTACCGGGACTAGCGGGACTCCGGGAGCTGTTTTTT
V gene: TRBV7-9
CDR3 length: 17
clone size: -
J gene: TRBJ2-2
D gene: TRBD2

CDR3 protein: CASSHRDRVWGEQFF
CDR3 DNA: TGTGCCAGCAGCCATCGGGACAGGGTATGGGGTGAGCAGTTCTTC
V gene: TRBV3-1/TRBV3-2
CDR3 length: 15
clone size: -
J gene: TRBJ2-1
D gene: TRBD1

CDR3 protein: CASSSLAGFGGETQYF
CDR3 DNA: TGTGCCAGCAGCTCGTTAGCGGGTTTTGGCGGGGAGACCCAGTACTTC
V gene: TRBV7-9
CDR3 length: 16
clone size: -
J gene: TRBJ2-5
D gene: TRBD2

CDR3 protein: CASSPSPSYEQYF
CDR3 DNA: TGTGCCAGCAGCCCATCCCCCTCCTACGAGCAGTACTTC
V gene: TRBV7-8
CDR3 length: 13
clone size: -
J gene: TRBJ2-7
D gene: -

CDR3 protein: CASSQAQGATGANVLTF
CDR3 DNA: TGCGCCAGCAGCCAAGCCCAGGGGGCTACTGGGGCCAACGTCCTGACTTTC
V gene: TRBV4-3
CDR3 length: 17
clone size: -
J gene: TRBJ2-6
D gene: TRBD1

CDR3 protein: CASSQAGGPTDTQYF
CDR3 DNA: TGTGCCAGCAGTCAAGCGGGGGGGCCCACAGATACGCAGTATTTT
V gene: TRBV11-2
CDR3 length: 15
clone size: -
J gene: TRBJ2-3
D gene: TRBD2

CDR3 protein: CASTRGEGWEKLFF
CDR3 DNA: TGTGCCAGCACCAGGGGTGAGGGGTGGGAAAAACTGTTTTTT
V gene: TRBV28
CDR3 length: 14
clone size: once
J gene: TRBJ1-4
D gene: -

CDR3 protein: CVRSLGRSLNYGYTF
CDR3 DNA: TGTGTCAGAAGCTTGGGGCGCAGTTTAAACTATGGCTACACCTTC
V gene: TRBV7-5
CDR3 length: 15
clone size: -
J gene: TRBJ1-2
D gene: -

CDR3 protein: CASSIDRGPNQPQHF
CDR3 DNA: TGTGCCAGTAGTATAGACAGGGGGCCAAATCAGCCCCAGCATTTT
V gene: TRBV19
CDR3 length: 15
clone size: -
J gene: TRBJ1-5
D gene: TRBD1

CDR3 protein: CASSPEGVRAFF
CDR3 DNA: TGTGCCAGCTCACCAGAGGGGGTCCGAGCTTTCTTT
V gene: TRBV18
CDR3 length: 12
clone size: -
J gene: TRBJ1-1
D gene: -

CDR3 protein: CASSLRSLALIGNEQFF
CDR3 DNA: TGTGCCAGCAGCCTCCGGTCACTAGCGTTGATCGGCAATGAGCAGTTCTTC
V gene: TRBV28
CDR3 length: 17
clone size: -
J gene: TRBJ2-1
D gene: TRBD2

CDR3 protein: CASSLGQLLETQYF
CDR3 DNA: TGTGCCAGCAGCTTAGGACAGCTGTTAGAGACCCAGTACTTC
V gene: TRBV7-8
CDR3 length: 14
clone size: -
J gene: TRBJ2-5
D gene: -

CDR3 protein: CASSITSGGAGSPLHF
CDR3 DNA: TGTGCCAGCAGTATAACATCTGGGGGCGCGGGCTCACCCCTCCACTTT
V gene: TRBV27
CDR3 length: 16
clone size: few
J gene: TRBJ1-6
D gene: -